Below are 4 T cell receptor beta chains sequenced from a single sample in a study of T-cell reconstitution after alpha-beta-depleted transplantation in children. Unique molecular identifiers were built into the TCRbeta library. Using its own MiXCR run on the PCR reads, TCRdb lists one record per CDR3 protein. Here the sample spans some 290,000 distinct CDR3 sequences, more than 20% being singletons. Material: PBMCs, mostly from graft donor cells, obtained 180 days after TCRalphabeta/CD19-depleted stem cell transplant. All receptors derive from a male patient under 18 who had a stem cell transplant for acute lymphoblastic leukemia, so the T cells may come from the graft donor.

This clonotype showed up just a few times. The rearrangement uses TRBV29-1 and TRBJ1-2; D is uncertain. The CDR3 is 12 residues long. CDR1 is SQVTM and CDR2 is ANQGSEA in the germline V gene. V was clipped by 4 bases and J by 8 bases, with 14 bases between them. The CDR3 nucleotides are TGCAGCGTTGCCCCCGCCCACGGGGGCTACACCTTC. Translation: CSVAPAHGGYTF.

There are a few counts of this clonotype. The chain couples TRBV7-9 to TRBJ1-1; D gene uncertain. Per the germline V gene, CDR1 is SEHNR and CDR2 is FQNEAQ (reference sequence). CDR3 length: 12 residues. V was trimmed by 6 bases and J by 8 bases, leaving 13 bases between them. The DNA for the CDR3 is TGTGCCAGCAGTAAAGTCTCCCTCGAAGCTTTCTTT. Translation gives CASSKVSLEAFF.

This clonotype was counted only a few times. The chain carries TRBV12-3 or TRBV12-4 and TRBJ2-7, with TRBD2 identical over 7 bases. The CDR3 totals 12 residues. The V and J ends lost 8 bases and 3 bases, in that order; junction bases with no gene match: 4. This chain's CDR3 is CASGRVYYEQYF. The CDR3 region has the DNA TGTGCCAGCGGGAGGGTTTACTACGAGCAGTACTTC.

This clonotype was seen more than once but under ten times. The DNA for the CDR3 is TGCGCCAGCAGCTGGGAAGCACGGTACGAGCAGTACTTC. Translation: CASSWEARYEQYF. V and J are TRBV5-1 and TRBJ2-7; no firm D call. This CDR3 has 13 amino acids. V was clipped by 3 bases and J by 4 bases, with 11 bases between them. The germline CDR1 and CDR2 sequences are SGHRS and YFSETQ.